The sequence of this T cell receptor beta chain was determined in a study of blood T cells in healthy people across ages. The CDR3 runs to 16 residues. The V gene's germline CDR1 is SGDLS and CDR2 YYNGEE. V lost 3 bases, J lost 0 bases, and 8 bases stayed unmatched. Caucasian individuals from Russia who were healthy and aged roughly 6 to 90 acted as donors. The extraction recovered at least 6 micrograms of total RNA per sample. Then a second PCR, running about 7 to 11 cycles, was carried out with a sample-barcoded 5' primer and a J-beta primer mix. Through a template-switch adaptor with 12 random nucleotides, each cDNA molecule received a tag. Every sample gave at least 2.5 million paired-end reads containing CDR3. TCRdb processed the 5' RACE reads anew with MiXCR; each CDR3 protein has one entry. The table has roughly 800,000 distinct CDR3 sequences, about 53% seen once.

The chain combines TRBV9 with TRBJ2-7; 8 bases are shared with TRBD1. The clonotype originates from an elderly man in good health. The sequenced material came from blood. The CDR3 sequence: CASSGRQGQSSYEQYF. The CDR3 region has the DNA TGTGCCAGCAGCGGCCGACAGGGGCAGAGCTCCTACGAGCAGTACTTC.